The 11 T cell receptor beta chains reported below all come from one sample, sequenced in a study of cytomegalovirus exposure and HLA in healthy donors. PCR used 60 Vbeta primers and 13 Jbeta primers. The repertoire was sequenced with immunoSEQ multiplex PCR; TCRdb's copy has only in-frame clones and lacks some. Of approximately 150,000 clones in the sample, about 60% are singletons; the top ten hold roughly 7%. Sequenced input: PBMCs. The source is a woman aged 60-70 years in good health and CMV-seropositive.

This sequence joins TRBV15 and TRBJ2-5; D is uncertain. Germline values: CDR1 LNHNV, CDR2 YYDKDF (reference sequence). The CDR3 loop spans 12 amino acids. V was clipped by 2 bases and J by 2 bases, with 3 bases between them. CDR3 sequence: CATSRHQETQYF. CDR3 coding DNA: TGTGCCACCAGCAGACATCAAGAGACCCAGTACTTC.

The rearrangement joins TRBV5-4 to TRBJ2-5; D might be TRBD1 (6 bases). The V gene's germline CDR1 is SGHNT and CDR2 YYREEE (reference sequence). CDR3 length: 15 amino acids. Trimming took off 0 bases at V and 1 base at J, with 10 bases between the two ends. As DNA, the CDR3 is TGTGCCAGCAGCTTGGACATACAGGGCCAAGAGACCCAGTACTTC. Translating it yields CASSLDIQGQETQYF.

V is TRBV7-3 and J is TRBJ2-1; TRBD2 agrees at 11 bases. CDR3 length: 14 residues. The junction had 3 bases not matched to a gene; V was cut back by 3 bases and J by 8 bases. Germline loops: CDR1 SGHTA, CDR2 FQGTGA. CDR3 DNA sequence: TGTGCCAGCAGCTTTAGCGGGAGGGTAGATGAGCAGTTCTTC. Its protein is CASSFSGRVDEQFF.

This clone occurred a few times. V gene TRBV15 combines with J gene TRBJ2-5; D is uncertain. The V end lost 5 bases, the J end lost 7 bases, and 14 bases lay between the germline ends. In germline, CDR1 is LNHNV, CDR2 YYDKDF (reference sequence). The CDR3 runs 13 residues. CDR3 DNA sequence: TGTGCCACCAGCCCACGTCGCGGTTGGACCCAGTACTTC. It is translated as CATSPRRGWTQYF. The full variable domain, its missing parts supplied by reference TRBV15 and TRBJ2-5, is DAMVIQNPRYQVTQFGKPVTLSCSQTLNHNVMYWYQQKSSQAPKLLFHYYDKDFNNEADTPDNFQSRRPNTSFCFLDIRSPGLGDTAMYLCATSPRRGWTQYFGPGTRLLVL.

The chain recombines TRBV5-1 with TRBJ2-1; D may be TRBD1 (5 bases). Germline V gives CDR1 SGHRS, CDR2 YFSETQ. This CDR3 region has 16 residues. Between the trimmed V and J ends, which lost 0 bases and 2 bases, there was a span of 12 bases. The CDR3 nucleotides read TGCGCCAGCAGCTTGGCGGGCAGGGCTGCCTACAATGAGCAGTTCTTC. This encodes CASSLAGRAAYNEQFF. The full variable domain, completed using reference TRBV5-1 and TRBJ2-1, is KAGVTQTPRYLIKTRGQQVTLSCSPISGHRSVSWYQQTPGQGLQFLFEYFSETQRNKGNFPGRFSGRQFSNSRSEMNVSTLELGDSALYLCASSLAGRAAYNEQFFGPGTRLTVL.

The V gene is TRBV14, the J gene TRBJ1-1; the D gene is possibly TRBD1 (6 bases). Trimming cost V 3 bases and J 12 bases, with 14 bases left between them. This CDR3 comprises 12 residues. In germline, CDR1 is SGHDN, CDR2 FVKESK. This chain's CDR3 is CASSQGQGLTFF. The CDR3 nucleotides are TGTGCCAGCAGCCAGGGGCAGGGGCTGACTTTCTTT.

The chain combines TRBV5-1 with TRBJ2-2, with 11 bases that match TRBD2. CDR3 length: 17 residues. The V segment lost 1 base and the J segment 3 bases; nucleotides outside the gene matches: 5. Germline V gene data show CDR1 as SGHRS and CDR2 as YFSETQ. The CDR3 loop reads CASSLPGTSGYTGELFF. CDR3 in DNA: TGCGCCAGCAGCTTGCCCGGGACTAGCGGCTACACCGGGGAGCTGTTTTTT.

This clone has more than one count but fewer than ten. The genes are TRBV2 and TRBJ2-2, with D possibly TRBD2 on 6 matching bases. Germline V gene lookup returns CDR1 SNHLY and CDR2 FYNNEI. The V gene lost 1 base and the J gene lost 3 bases, with 9 bases spanning the gap. The CDR3 totals 15 residues. The CDR3 protein is CASSEVGGHTGELFF. DNA of the CDR3: TGTGCCAGCAGTGAAGTGGGAGGACACACCGGGGAGCTGTTTTTT.

CDR3 protein: CASSVGGGLANTGELFF. CDR3 nucleotide sequence: TGTGCCAGCAGCGTAGGTGGGGGACTAGCGAACACCGGGGAGCTGTTTTTT. This rearrangement joins TRBV7-8 to TRBJ2-2; 8 bases agree with TRBD2. J gave up 0 bases and V 5 bases, and 8 bases lay outside the gene matches. The germline V gene has CDR1 SGHVS and CDR2 FQNEAQ. The CDR3 is made up of 17 amino acids.

This chain links TRBV11-2 with TRBJ2-5; 12 bases are a match to TRBD2. The V gene end was trimmed by 4 bases and the J gene end by 5 bases; junction bases not matched to a gene: 8. The CDR3 sequence is 16 residues long. Germline CDR1 reads SGHAT; CDR2 reads FQNNGV. For the CDR3, the DNA is TGTGCCAGCAGCTCGCGGACTAGCGGGAACGTGGAGACCCAGTACTTC. It specifies CASSSRTSGNVETQYF.

This sequence joins TRBV29-1 and TRBJ1-1; 9 positions match TRBD1. CDR1 is SQVTM and CDR2 is ANQGSEA in the germline V gene. The CDR3 totals 12 residues. Trimming removed 8 bases from V and 5 bases from J; junction bases left unmatched: 6. The CDR3 here is CSSRTGETEAFF. The CDR3 coding sequence is TGCAGCTCCAGGACAGGGGAGACTGAAGCTTTCTTT.